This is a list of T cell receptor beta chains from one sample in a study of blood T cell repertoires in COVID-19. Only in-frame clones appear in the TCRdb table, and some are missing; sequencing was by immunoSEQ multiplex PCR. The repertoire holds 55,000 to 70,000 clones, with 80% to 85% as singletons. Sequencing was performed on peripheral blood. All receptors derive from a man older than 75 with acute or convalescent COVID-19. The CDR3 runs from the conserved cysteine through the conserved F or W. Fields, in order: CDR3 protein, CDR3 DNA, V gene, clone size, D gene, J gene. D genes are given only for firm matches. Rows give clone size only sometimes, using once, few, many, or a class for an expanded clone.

CDR3: CASSSSTGTEAFF
DNA: TGTGCCAGCAGCTCCTCTACGGGCACTGAAGCTTTCTTT
V: TRBV9
size: NA
D: NA
J: TRBJ1-1

CDR3: CATSDRMEGPGDTQYF
DNA: TGTGCCACCAGTGATAGGATGGAGGGCCCGGGGGATACGCAGTATTTT
V: TRBV24-1
size: NA
D: NA
J: TRBJ2-3

CDR3: CASSQGEVRETQYF
DNA: TGTGCCAGCTCACAAGGGGAGGTGAGAGAGACCCAGTACTTC
V: TRBV18
size: NA
D: NA
J: TRBJ2-5

CDR3: CASSSTRTTGANVLTF
DNA: TGTGCCAGCAGCTCTACCCGGACTACCGGGGCCAACGTCCTGACTTTC
V: TRBV5-4
size: NA
D: NA
J: TRBJ2-6

CDR3: CASRGTGGSETQYF
DNA: TGTGCCAGCAGGGGGACAGGGGGCTCGGAGACCCAGTACTTC
V: TRBV6-6
size: few
D: TRBD1
J: TRBJ2-5

CDR3: CASSPGIDTQYF
DNA: TGTGCCAGCTCACCCGGGATAGATACGCAGTATTTT
V: TRBV18
size: NA
D: NA
J: TRBJ2-3

CDR3: CASIYSGRPDTQYF
DNA: TGTGCCAGCATCTATAGCGGGAGGCCGGATACGCAGTATTTT
V: TRBV6-6
size: NA
D: TRBD2
J: TRBJ2-3

CDR3: CACSGDSNQPQHF
DNA: TGTGCCTGTTCGGGGGATAGCAATCAGCCCCAGCATTTT
V: TRBV30
size: NA
D: NA
J: TRBJ1-5

CDR3: CASSSSAGPTGELFF
DNA: TGTGCCAGCAGCTCCTCTGCAGGTCCAACCGGGGAGCTGTTTTTT
V: TRBV13
size: many
D: NA
J: TRBJ2-2

CDR3: CASSGTRKETQYF
DNA: TGTGCCAGTAGTGGGACAAGAAAAGAGACCCAGTACTTC
V: TRBV19
size: NA
D: NA
J: TRBJ2-5

CDR3: CASSTGTGVQPQHF
DNA: TGTGCCAGTAGTACGGGGACAGGGGTCCAGCCCCAGCATTTT
V: TRBV19
size: NA
D: TRBD1
J: TRBJ1-5

CDR3: CASSLATGSTYEQYF
DNA: TGTGCCAGCAGTTTAGCAACAGGGAGCACCTACGAGCAGTACTTC
V: TRBV28
size: NA
D: NA
J: TRBJ2-7

CDR3: CASSHAEGAINGYTF
DNA: TGTGCCAGCAGCCATGCAGAGGGGGCGATAAATGGCTACACCTTC
V: TRBV3-1/TRBV3-2
size: once
D: TRBD1
J: TRBJ1-2

CDR3: CASSLSPGSPLHF
DNA: TGTGCCAGCAGCTTAAGCCCCGGGTCACCCCTCCACTTT
V: TRBV11-2
size: NA
D: NA
J: TRBJ1-6

CDR3: CASSLGQTGELFF
DNA: TGCGCCAGCAGCTTGGGACAGACCGGGGAGCTGTTTTTT
V: TRBV5-1
size: NA
D: NA
J: TRBJ2-2

CDR3: CASSQDPASYQPQHF
DNA: TGCGCCAGCAGCCAAGACCCCGCCAGTTATCAGCCCCAGCATTTT
V: TRBV4-1
size: NA
D: NA
J: TRBJ1-5

CDR3: CASRRQGARTGELFF
DNA: TGTGCCAGCAGGCGACAGGGGGCAAGGACCGGGGAGCTGTTTTTT
V: TRBV27
size: NA
D: TRBD1
J: TRBJ2-2

CDR3: CSARGWDINTGELFF
DNA: TGCAGCGCCCGAGGTTGGGACATTAACACCGGGGAGCTGTTTTTT
V: TRBV29-1
size: NA
D: NA
J: TRBJ2-2

CDR3: CASQKSGTPLYEQYF
DNA: TGTGCCAGCCAAAAGTCGGGGACACCCCTCTACGAGCAGTACTTC
V: TRBV6-1
size: NA
D: NA
J: TRBJ2-7

CDR3: CATSDFDGITDTQYF
DNA: TGTGCCACCAGTGATTTTGACGGGATTACAGATACGCAGTATTTT
V: TRBV24-1
size: NA
D: NA
J: TRBJ2-3

CDR3: CASSPPSSGTAYEQYF
DNA: TGTGCCAGTAGCCCACCCTCTAGCGGGACAGCCTACGAGCAGTACTTC
V: TRBV19
size: NA
D: TRBD2
J: TRBJ2-7

CDR3: CASSHSSGTETQYF
DNA: TGCGCCAGCAGCCACTCATCAGGCACAGAGACCCAGTACTTC
V: TRBV4-3
size: NA
D: NA
J: TRBJ2-5

CDR3: CASSQDPTGGSGQPQHF
DNA: TGTGCCAGCAGCCAAGACCCGACAGGGGGCTCTGGGCAGCCCCAGCATTTT
V: TRBV4-2
size: NA
D: TRBD1
J: TRBJ1-5

CDR3: CSVDYSGTGELFF
DNA: TGCAGCGTTGACTATAGCGGCACCGGGGAGCTGTTTTTT
V: TRBV29-1
size: NA
D: NA
J: TRBJ2-2

CDR3: CASSSPMNLGGYF
DNA: TGTGCCAGCAGCTCCCCCATGAACTTAGGGGGGTACTTC
V: TRBV21-1
size: once
D: NA
J: TRBJ2-7

CDR3: CASSLGTSGGPLRTDTQYF
DNA: TGTGCCAGCAGCTTGGGGACTAGCGGGGGCCCCTTGAGGACAGATACGCAGTATTTT
V: TRBV5-4
size: NA
D: TRBD2
J: TRBJ2-3

CDR3: CASSYDRGTGIHEQYF
DNA: TGTGCCAGCAGTTACGATAGAGGGACAGGGATTCACGAGCAGTACTTC
V: TRBV6-2/TRBV6-3
size: NA
D: TRBD1
J: TRBJ2-7

CDR3: CASSLGTSGDSDTQYF
DNA: TGTGCCAGCAGTTTGGGGACTAGCGGGGACTCAGATACGCAGTATTTT
V: TRBV27
size: few
D: TRBD2
J: TRBJ2-3

CDR3: CSATEGETQYF
DNA: TGCAGCGCCACCGAGGGAGAGACCCAGTACTTC
V: TRBV29-1
size: NA
D: NA
J: TRBJ2-5

CDR3: CASSTRDRAIEQYF
DNA: TGTGCCAGCTCAACCCGGGACAGGGCCATCGAGCAGTACTTC
V: TRBV18
size: NA
D: TRBD1
J: TRBJ2-7

CDR3: CASSQDRGYYTDTQYF
DNA: TGTGCCAGCAGCCAAGATAGGGGCTACTACACAGATACGCAGTATTTT
V: TRBV4-2
size: NA
D: NA
J: TRBJ2-3

CDR3: CASSLIGGTGGKILYEQYF
DNA: TGTGCCAGCAGTTTAATCGGAGGGACAGGGGGTAAAATCCTTTACGAGCAGTACTTC
V: TRBV28
size: NA
D: TRBD1
J: TRBJ2-7

CDR3: CASSLGPGGHSGANVLTF
DNA: TGTGCCAGCAGCTTGGGCCCGGGAGGCCACTCTGGGGCCAACGTCCTGACTTTC
V: TRBV5-6
size: once
D: TRBD2
J: TRBJ2-6

CDR3: CASSPGVQETQYF
DNA: TGTGCCAGCAGCCCGGGAGTCCAAGAGACCCAGTACTTC
V: TRBV7-9
size: NA
D: NA
J: TRBJ2-5

CDR3: CASSLGTSGRLNEQFF
DNA: TGCGCCAGCAGCTTGGGGACTAGCGGGAGGTTAAATGAGCAGTTCTTC
V: TRBV5-1
size: NA
D: TRBD2
J: TRBJ2-1

CDR3: CASSLDGSRPTDTQYF
DNA: TGCGCCAGCAGCTTGGATGGGAGTCGCCCCACAGATACGCAGTATTTT
V: TRBV5-1
size: NA
D: NA
J: TRBJ2-3

CDR3: CASSPDRVMANEAFF
DNA: TGTGCCAGCTCACCCGACAGGGTTATGGCAAATGAAGCTTTCTTT
V: TRBV18
size: NA
D: TRBD1
J: TRBJ1-1

CDR3: CASSLLGRGGAKNIQYF
DNA: TGTGCCAGCAGTTTACTGGGAAGGGGGGGTGCCAAAAACATTCAGTACTTC
V: TRBV27
size: NA
D: NA
J: TRBJ2-4

CDR3: CASSPGQLNEQFF
DNA: TGCGCCAGCAGCCCCGGACAGCTCAATGAGCAGTTCTTC
V: TRBV5-1
size: NA
D: NA
J: TRBJ2-1

CDR3: CASSLSLASASANNEQFF
DNA: TGTGCCAGCAGCTTAAGTCTTGCATCGGCTAGCGCGAACAATGAGCAGTTCTTC
V: TRBV7-2
size: NA
D: NA
J: TRBJ2-1

CDR3: CASHSSGNTIYF
DNA: TGTGCCAGCCATTCCTCTGGAAACACCATATATTTT
V: TRBV6-5
size: NA
D: NA
J: TRBJ1-3

CDR3: CASSTGSVGETQYF
DNA: TGTGCCAGCAGTACAGGGTCCGTGGGAGAGACCCAGTACTTC
V: TRBV11-3
size: NA
D: NA
J: TRBJ2-5

CDR3: CASSGGLAGARHRNEQFF
DNA: TGTGCCAGCAGCGGGGGACTAGCGGGAGCCCGGCACAGAAATGAGCAGTTCTTC
V: TRBV5-4
size: once
D: TRBD2
J: TRBJ2-1

CDR3: CACSSYNEQFF
DNA: TGTGCCTGTAGCTCCTACAATGAGCAGTTCTTC
V: TRBV24-1
size: NA
D: NA
J: TRBJ2-1

CDR3: CASSPRRGWGTNEKLFF
DNA: TGTGCCAGCAGTCCACGCAGGGGCTGGGGGACTAATGAAAAACTGTTTTTT
V: TRBV27
size: NA
D: NA
J: TRBJ1-4